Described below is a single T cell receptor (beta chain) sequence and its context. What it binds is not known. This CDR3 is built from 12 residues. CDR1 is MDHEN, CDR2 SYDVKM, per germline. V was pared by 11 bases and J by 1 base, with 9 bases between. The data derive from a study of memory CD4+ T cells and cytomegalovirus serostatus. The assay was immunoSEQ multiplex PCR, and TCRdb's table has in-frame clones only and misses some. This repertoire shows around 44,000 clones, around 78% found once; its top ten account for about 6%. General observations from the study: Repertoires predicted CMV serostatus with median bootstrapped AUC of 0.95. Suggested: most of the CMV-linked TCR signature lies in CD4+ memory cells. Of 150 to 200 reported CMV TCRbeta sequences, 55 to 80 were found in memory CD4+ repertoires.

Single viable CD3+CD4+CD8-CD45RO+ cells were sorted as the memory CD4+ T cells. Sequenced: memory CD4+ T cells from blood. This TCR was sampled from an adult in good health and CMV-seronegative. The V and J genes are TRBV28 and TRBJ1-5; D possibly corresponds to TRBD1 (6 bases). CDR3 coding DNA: TGTGCCGCAGGGGTCAGCAATCAGCCCCAGCATTTT. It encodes CAAGVSNQPQHF. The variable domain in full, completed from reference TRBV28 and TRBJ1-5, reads DVKVTQSSRYLVKRTGEKVFLECVQDMDHENMFWYRQDPGLGLRLIYFSYDVKMKEKGDIPEGYSVSREKKERFSLILESASTNQTSMYLCAAGVSNQPQHFGDGTRLSIL.